There are a few counts of the clone carrying this T cell receptor beta chain. Its target is unknown. V was pared by 8 bases and J by 2 bases, with 14 bases of the junction left unmatched. The CDR3 is 16 residues long. Germline CDR1 reads SGHNT; CDR2 reads YENEEA. The sample comes from a study of T cells in localized non-small cell lung cancer. Clones were sequenced by immunoSEQ multiplex PCR, and TCRdb holds only the in-frame ones, with some missing. Among 2,000 or so clones listed, about 34% were seen once. Study outcomes and limitations: The highest T cell clonality was in uninvolved adjacent lung, above tumor. A raised T cell density in blood coincided with lengthier overall survival.

The receptor was isolated from a male donor aged 60 or older with stage I squamous cell lung carcinoma. The material sequenced was normal lung tissue next to the tumor, taken before any cancer treatment. The chain employs TRBV11-3 and TRBJ2-7; 8 bases match TRBD1. Here the CDR3 DNA reads TGTGCCAGCTTCCGACAACAGGGGGTAAATACCTACGAGCAGTACTTC. Its protein is CASFRQQGVNTYEQYF.